The rows below give T cell receptor beta chains drawn from one sample of a study of radiotherapy plus CTLA-4 blockade in lung cancer. Profiling relied on immunoSEQ multiplex PCR, and the TCRdb table lists in-frame clones only, not all of them. The data hold about 76,000 clones, with about four fifths observed a single time. The sequencing used peripheral blood, collected from a patient treated with radiotherapy plus ipilimumab. The receptors here all came from a human donor with non-small cell lung cancer who had stable disease on radiotherapy plus ipilimumab. CDR3s include the opening cysteine and the closing phenylalanine or tryptophan. The order of the fields is CDR3 protein, CDR3 DNA, V gene, clone size, J gene, D gene. D genes are given only for firm matches. Clone size is not always given. Where it is, it says once, few, many or a class for expanded clones.

CDR3: CSVGTDNQPQHF; DNA: TGCAGCGTTGGGACAGATAATCAGCCCCAGCATTTT; V: TRBV29-1; size: once; J: TRBJ1-5; D: NA
CDR3: CASSRGLQEKLFF; DNA: TGCGCCAGCAGCCGGGGGCTACAGGAAAAACTGTTTTTT; V: TRBV5-1; size: once; J: TRBJ1-4; D: NA
CDR3: CASSGRAKETQYF; DNA: TGTGCCAGCAGCGGGAGGGCTAAAGAGACCCAGTACTTC; V: TRBV5-4; size: NA; J: TRBJ2-5; D: TRBD2
CDR3: CASRRANTEAFF; DNA: TGTGCCAGCAGGAGGGCTAACACTGAAGCTTTCTTT; V: TRBV7-9; size: NA; J: TRBJ1-1; D: NA
CDR3: CASSLTGPRLMAPDTQYF; DNA: TGTGCCAGCAGCTTGACCGGCCCCCGGCTGATGGCCCCAGATACGCAGTATTTT; V: TRBV5-5; size: NA; J: TRBJ2-3; D: NA
CDR3: CASSHLRARGADTEAFF; DNA: TGTGCCAGCAGTCACCTGAGAGCGCGAGGGGCGGACACTGAAGCTTTCTTT; V: TRBV27; size: NA; J: TRBJ1-1; D: NA
CDR3: CASSQGLWDTEAFF; DNA: TGTGCCAGCAGCCAAGGGTTATGGGACACTGAAGCTTTCTTT; V: TRBV14; size: few; J: TRBJ1-1; D: NA
CDR3: CASSEWQGANTEAFF; DNA: TGTGCCAGCAGTGAATGGCAGGGCGCGAACACTGAAGCTTTCTTT; V: TRBV2; size: NA; J: TRBJ1-1; D: NA
CDR3: CAMGTDRGGMDTQYF; DNA: TGTGCCATGGGGACCGACAGGGGCGGTATGGATACGCAGTATTTT; V: TRBV10-3; size: once; J: TRBJ2-3; D: TRBD1
CDR3: CASIGETQYF; DNA: TGTGCCAGCATCGGGGAGACCCAGTACTTC; V: TRBV2; size: NA; J: TRBJ2-5; D: NA
CDR3: CSAGTGMGDEQFF; DNA: TGCAGCGCGGGGACAGGGATGGGGGATGAGCAGTTCTTC; V: TRBV29-1; size: NA; J: TRBJ2-1; D: TRBD1
CDR3: CASSIGSGRIYEQYF; DNA: TGTGCCAGTAGTATCGGTAGCGGGAGAATCTACGAGCAGTACTTC; V: TRBV19; size: NA; J: TRBJ2-7; D: TRBD2
CDR3: CASSMRTGGRKTQYF; DNA: TGTGCCAGTAGTATGCGGACAGGGGGCAGAAAGACCCAGTACTTC; V: TRBV19; size: NA; J: TRBJ2-5; D: TRBD1
CDR3: CASSYRQGYQPQHF; DNA: TGTGCCAGCAGTTACCGACAGGGCTATCAGCCCCAGCATTTT; V: TRBV6-5; size: NA; J: TRBJ1-5; D: TRBD1
CDR3: CASSVTGTEQFF; DNA: TGTGCCAGCAGCGTCACCGGGACTGAGCAGTTCTTC; V: TRBV9; size: NA; J: TRBJ2-1; D: NA
CDR3: CASRGLAGKAGELFF; DNA: TGTGCCAGCAGAGGACTAGCGGGAAAGGCCGGGGAGCTGTTTTTT; V: TRBV7-6; size: few; J: TRBJ2-2; D: TRBD2
CDR3: CASSLMAGFNEKLFF; DNA: TGTGCCAGCAGCTTAATGGCAGGGTTTAATGAAAAACTGTTTTTT; V: TRBV7-8; size: NA; J: TRBJ1-4; D: NA
CDR3: CASTSGTVPLHF; DNA: TGTGCCAGCACTTCCGGGACAGTACCCCTCCACTTT; V: TRBV18; size: NA; J: TRBJ1-6; D: TRBD1
CDR3: CASSATGTDGLGNF; DNA: TGTGCCAGCAGTGCAACCGGGACAGACGGCTTAGGAAACTTT; V: TRBV2; size: NA; J: TRBJ1-6; D: TRBD1
CDR3: CASSLRTSGGALTKNIQYF; DNA: TGTGCCAGCAGTTTACGGACTAGCGGGGGGGCCTTGACCAAAAACATTCAGTACTTC; V: TRBV27; size: few; J: TRBJ2-4; D: TRBD2
CDR3: CASSLDGTNTDTQYF; DNA: TGTGCCAGCAGCTTAGATGGGACAAACACAGATACGCAGTATTTT; V: TRBV11-3; size: NA; J: TRBJ2-3; D: NA
CDR3: CASSLEAGLNTEAFF; DNA: TGTGCCAGCAGCTTGGAGGCGGGGCTGAACACTGAAGCTTTCTTT; V: TRBV5-8; size: NA; J: TRBJ1-1; D: NA
CDR3: CASSPTGLGKSDEQFF; DNA: TGTGCCAGCAGCCCTACAGGGTTAGGGAAGAGCGATGAGCAGTTCTTC; V: TRBV9; size: NA; J: TRBJ2-1; D: NA
CDR3: CAWSGPRRGPLSYEQYF; DNA: TGTGCCTGGAGTGGCCCACGAAGAGGCCCCCTTTCCTACGAGCAGTACTTC; V: TRBV30; size: NA; J: TRBJ2-7; D: NA
CDR3: CSINLLAVGNEQFF; DNA: TGCAGCATCAACCTTCTAGCTGTAGGTAATGAGCAGTTCTTC; V: TRBV29-1; size: NA; J: TRBJ2-1; D: NA
CDR3: CASSLAGAGKNNEQFF; DNA: TGTGCCAGCAGCTTAGCGGGGGCAGGGAAGAATAATGAGCAGTTCTTC; V: TRBV11-2; size: NA; J: TRBJ2-1; D: NA
CDR3: CASSSDSGGGQPQHF; DNA: TGTGCCAGTAGTAGTGACAGTGGTGGAGGTCAGCCCCAGCATTTT; V: TRBV19; size: few; J: TRBJ1-5; D: NA
CDR3: CASGRRSGQETQYF; DNA: TGTGCCAGCGGTAGAAGGAGCGGCCAAGAGACCCAGTACTTC; V: TRBV6-5; size: NA; J: TRBJ2-5; D: NA
CDR3: CASSLDRHWSSYNSPLHF; DNA: TGTGCCAGCAGCTTAGATCGTCATTGGAGCTCCTATAATTCACCCCTCCACTTT; V: TRBV11-3; size: NA; J: TRBJ1-6; D: NA
CDR3: CASSIGLAGGLGQDTQYF; DNA: TGTGCCAGTAGTATAGGACTAGCGGGGGGACTCGGGCAAGATACGCAGTATTTT; V: TRBV19; size: NA; J: TRBJ2-3; D: TRBD2
CDR3: CASSQDSGGTNYGYTF; DNA: TGCGCCAGCAGCCAAGATTCCGGGGGCACTAACTATGGCTACACCTTC; V: TRBV4-3; size: NA; J: TRBJ1-2; D: NA
CDR3: CASSSNTGGYGYTF; DNA: TGTGCCAGCAGCTCAAATACAGGGGGTTATGGCTACACCTTC; V: TRBV9; size: NA; J: TRBJ1-2; D: TRBD1
CDR3: CVTLRGGPNTGELFF; DNA: TGTGTGACACTAAGGGGGGGCCCGAACACCGGGGAGCTGTTTTTT; V: TRBV2; size: NA; J: TRBJ2-2; D: NA
CDR3: CASSATRDRGYEQYF; DNA: TGTGCCAGCAGTGCTACCCGGGACAGGGGTTACGAGCAGTACTTC; V: TRBV6-5; size: NA; J: TRBJ2-7; D: TRBD1
CDR3: CASSLGTSGVIETQYF; DNA: TGTGCCAGCAGTTTAGGGACTAGCGGGGTTATTGAGACCCAGTACTTC; V: TRBV27; size: NA; J: TRBJ2-5; D: TRBD2